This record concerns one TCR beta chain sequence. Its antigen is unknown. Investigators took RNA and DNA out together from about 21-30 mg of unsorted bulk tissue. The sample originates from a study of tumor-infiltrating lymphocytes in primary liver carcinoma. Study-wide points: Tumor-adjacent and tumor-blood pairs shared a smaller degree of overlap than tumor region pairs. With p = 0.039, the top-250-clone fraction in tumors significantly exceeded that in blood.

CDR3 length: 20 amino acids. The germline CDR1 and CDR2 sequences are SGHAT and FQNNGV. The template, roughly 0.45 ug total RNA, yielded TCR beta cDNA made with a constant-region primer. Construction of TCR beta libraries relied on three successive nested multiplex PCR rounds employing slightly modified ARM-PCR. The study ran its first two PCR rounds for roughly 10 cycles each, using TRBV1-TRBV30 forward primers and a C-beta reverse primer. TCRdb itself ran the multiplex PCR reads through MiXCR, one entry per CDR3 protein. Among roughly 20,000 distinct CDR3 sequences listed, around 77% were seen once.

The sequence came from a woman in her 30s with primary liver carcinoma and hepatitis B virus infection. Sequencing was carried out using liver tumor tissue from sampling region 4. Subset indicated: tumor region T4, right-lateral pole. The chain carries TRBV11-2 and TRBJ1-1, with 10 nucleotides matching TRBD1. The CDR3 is CARSARDRGHKRWSNTEAFF. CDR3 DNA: TGTGCAAGGAGCGCTCGGGACAGGGGACACAAGAGGTGGAGTAACACTGAAGCTTTCTTT.